The clone carrying this T cell receptor (beta chain) was seen a few times. Its antigen is still unknown. The source of the sample is a study of CD8 T cell repertoires and HIV-1 epitope variants. The CDR3 extends over 15 amino acids. The junction had 5 bases not matched to a gene; V was cut back by 2 bases and J by 6 bases. CDR1 and CDR2 from the germline V gene are SGHDT and YYEEEE. Libraries were prepared by immunoSEQ multiplex PCR; TCRdb keeps only in-frame clonotypes and omits some of them. The sample lists 5,300 or so clones, over 60% occurring once. The chain is built from TRBV5-6 and TRBJ2-2; 9 bases line up with TRBD2. The sequencing input was cultured CD8+ T cells derived from PBMCs. The sequence derives from a male donor with HIV. CDR3 protein: CASSLELAGAGELFF. As DNA, the CDR3 is TGTGCCAGCAGCTTAGAACTAGCGGGCGCCGGGGAGCTGTTTTTT.